This passage covers 21 T cell receptor beta chains from one sample sequenced in a study of T cell responses to AZD1222 COVID-19 vaccine. Some clones are missing from TCRdb's copy, which holds only in-frame ones; the method was immunoSEQ multiplex PCR. The data hold 150,000 or so clones, with roughly 88% observed a single time. Specimen: peripheral blood, collected on day 0 of AZD1222 vaccination. These receptors originate from an adult in good health.

The chain joins TRBV4-1 to TRBJ2-7, with D perhaps matching TRBD1 or TRBD2 (6 bases each). Between the trimmed V and J ends, which lost 1 base and 2 bases, there was a span of 15 bases. CDR3 size: 16 residues. CDR1 and CDR2 (germline): MGHRA, YSYEKL. The CDR3 here is CASSQVPGASAYEQYF. In DNA, the CDR3 is TGCGCCAGCAGCCAAGTCCCGGGGGCGTCCGCCTACGAGCAGTACTTC.

The V call is TRBV3-1 (or the pseudogene TRBV3-2), the J call TRBJ1-1; D is perhaps TRBD1 (6 bases). Germline V lookup: CDR1 LGHDT, CDR2 YNNKEL (reference sequence). Trimming pared 1 base from V and 6 bases from J, leaving 15 bases between. The CDR3 runs to 15 residues. This chain's CDR3 is CASSQVRQGIPEAFF. The CDR3 region has the DNA TGTGCCAGCAGCCAAGTCCGGCAGGGGATTCCTGAAGCTTTCTTT.

V and J are TRBV7-2 and TRBJ2-1; 8 nucleotides match TRBD2. This CDR3 contains 14 residues. Trimming cost V 1 base and J 8 bases; bases outside gene matches: 4. CDR1 and CDR2 (germline): SGHTA, FQGNSA. CDR3 residues: CASSLERGGHEQFF. The DNA of the CDR3 is TGTGCCAGCAGCTTAGAACGGGGGGGACATGAGCAGTTCTTC.

The V and J genes are TRBV6-1 and TRBJ1-2; D unresolved. Trimming pared 3 bases from V and 4 bases from J, leaving 9 bases between. The CDR3 consists of 13 residues. Germline V CDR1 and CDR2: MNHNS, SASEGT. This chain's CDR3 is CASSDPGSYGYTF. CDR3 DNA sequence: TGTGCCAGCAGTGATCCGGGGAGCTATGGCTACACCTTC.

This chain connects TRBV7-2 to TRBJ2-3, with D maybe TRBD2 (6 bases). V shed 5 bases and J shed 6 bases, with 18 bases lying between them. CDR3 length: 15 residues. CDR1 and CDR2 from the germline V gene are SGHTA and FQGNSA. CDR3 loop: CASSPQIGGSDTQYF. CDR3 coding DNA: TGTGCCAGCAGCCCCCAAATTGGGGGGTCTGATACGCAGTATTTT.

This clone was detected only once. The chain links TRBV10-1 to TRBJ2-3; D gene uncertain. This CDR3 has 15 amino acids. Germline V lookup: CDR1 WNHNN, CDR2 SYGVQD (reference sequence). Deletions cut 0 bases from V and 0 bases from J, with 7 bases between. The DNA of the CDR3 is TGCGCCAGCAGTGAGTCGATCGGTAGCACAGATACGCAGTATTTT. It yields the protein CASSESIGSTDTQYF.

The J gene is TRBJ2-5, the V gene TRBV5-1, with 10 bases that match TRBD2. CDR1 and CDR2 (germline): SGHRS, YFSETQ. Trimming cost V 0 bases and J 5 bases; bases outside gene matches: 7. There are 16 residues in the CDR3. The CDR3 nucleotides read TGCGCCAGCAGCTTGGGTAGCGGGGGGACATGGGAGACCCAGTACTTC. This encodes CASSLGSGGTWETQYF.

A single count supports this clone. The gene calls are TRBV2 and TRBJ2-7; weak D call: TRBD1 (5 bases). From germline, CDR1 is SNHLY and CDR2 FYNNEI. V dropped 7 bases and J dropped 6 bases, with 16 bases sitting between them. This CDR3 contains 13 residues. This CDR3 is CASTYTRGGEQYF. The CDR3 DNA reads TGTGCCAGCACCTATACAAGGGGTGGCGAGCAGTACTTC.

This chain connects TRBV2 to TRBJ2-3, with a possible D match to TRBD2 (6 bases). Germline CDR1 is SNHLY and CDR2 is FYNNEI. The V gene lost 6 bases and the J gene lost 2 bases, with 18 bases spanning the gap. CDR3 size: 16 residues. The CDR3 reads CASSGGVVPYTDTQYF. The CDR3 region has the DNA TGTGCCAGCAGCGGGGGTGTAGTGCCGTACACAGATACGCAGTATTTT.

This clone was observed a single time. The rearrangement joins TRBV7-8 to TRBJ1-1; D not certain. Germline-derived CDR1 and CDR2 are SGHVS and FQNEAQ. Trimming removed 5 bases from V and 5 bases from J, with 18 bases in between. The CDR3 runs to 15 residues. The DNA for the CDR3 is TGTGCCAGCAGCCCCCCGGAGAGGGTGGGGACTGAAGCTTTCTTT. Its protein is CASSPPERVGTEAFF.

In this sample, this clone turned up once. The rearrangement joins TRBV19 to TRBJ2-7, with TRBD1 as a possible D gene (5 bases). Germline values: CDR1 LNHDA, CDR2 SQIVND (reference sequence). Trimming removed 3 bases from V and 2 bases from J, with 17 bases in between. The CDR3 contains 16 residues. As DNA, the CDR3 is TGTGCCAGTAGTATTTTGGAAGGGGCCGACCCCTACGAGCAGTACTTC. Protein: CASSILEGADPYEQYF.

The chain joins TRBV30 to TRBJ1-2, with 7 bases lining up with TRBD1. The germline V gene has CDR1 GTSNPN and CDR2 SVGIG (reference sequence). This CDR3 has 12 amino acids. With 7 bases clipped from V and 4 bases from J, the junction kept 6 bases outside the gene matches. CDR3 sequence: CAFLTGIYGYTF. Written as DNA, the CDR3 is TGTGCCTTCCTGACAGGGATCTATGGCTACACCTTC.

The J gene is TRBJ1-1, the V gene TRBV18; D ambiguous. Trimming pared 2 bases from V and 3 bases from J, leaving 10 bases between. Germline assignment: CDR1 KGHSH and CDR2 LQKENI. The CDR3 covers 14 residues. Here the CDR3 DNA reads TGTGCCAGCTCACCATCGGGAACGGACACTGAAGCTTTCTTT. Protein product: CASSPSGTDTEAFF.

The chain carries TRBV29-1 and TRBJ1-4, with D tentatively TRBD1 (5 bases). CDR1 and CDR2 (germline): SQVTM, ANQGSEA. CDR3 size: 13 residues. V was pared by 4 bases and J by 6 bases, with 12 bases between. Written as DNA, the CDR3 is TGCAGCGTTGGGCGGCAGGGCTATGAAAAACTGTTTTTT. Translated: CSVGRQGYEKLFF.

V and J are TRBV19 and TRBJ1-1; 7 bases line up with TRBD1. Looked up from germline, CDR1 is LNHDA and CDR2 is SQIVND (reference sequence). The CDR3 runs to 13 residues. J lost 5 bases, V lost 5 bases, and 5 bases had no gene match. CDR3 DNA sequence: TGTGCCAGTAGTGACAGGGTACGGACTGAAGCTTTCTTT. Amino acids: CASSDRVRTEAFF.

The rearrangement joins TRBV11-2 to TRBJ2-7; D is possibly TRBD1 or TRBD2 (5 bases each). V was pared by 5 bases and J by 5 bases, with 10 bases between. This CDR3 has 12 amino acids. Per germline, CDR1 SGHAT and CDR2 FQNNGV. In DNA, the CDR3 is TGTGCCAGCAGCGCTGAGGGGCACGAGCAGTACTTC. Translating it yields CASSAEGHEQYF. The whole variable domain, filled in from reference TRBV11-2 and TRBJ2-7, reads EAGVAQSPRYKIIEKRQSVAFWCNPISGHATLYWYQQILGQGPKLLIQFQNNGVVDDSQLPKDRFSAERLKGVDSTLKIQPAKLEDSAVYLCASSAEGHEQYFGPGTRLTVT.

This clone was counted a few times. This chain joins TRBV5-1 and TRBJ1-1, with D unresolved. This CDR3 region has 15 residues. The V end was cut by 0 bases, the J end by 1 base, with 10 bases between. In germline, CDR1 is SGHRS, CDR2 YFSETQ. CDR3 in DNA: TGCGCCAGCAGCTTGGGGTGGCAAGCGAACACTGAAGCTTTCTTT. This gives the protein CASSLGWQANTEAFF.

The V gene is TRBV29-1, the J gene TRBJ1-1; D gene uncertain. The CDR3 loop spans 10 amino acids. The V end was cut by 2 bases, the J end by 7 bases, with 5 bases between. The germline gives CDR1 SQVTM, CDR2 ANQGSEA. The CDR3 coding sequence is TGCAGCGTTGAATTTGGTGAAGCTTTCTTT. It translates to CSVEFGEAFF. Full variable domain (missing parts from reference TRBV29-1 and TRBJ1-1): SAVISQKPSRDICQRGTSLTIQCQVDSQVTMMFWYRQQPGQSLTLIATANQGSEATYESGFVIDKFPISRPNLTFSTLTVSNMSPEDSSIYLCSVEFGEAFFGQGTRLTVV.

This chain joins TRBV6-5 and TRBJ2-7; the match to TRBD1 covers 11 bases. V shed 10 bases and J 4 bases; nucleotides not matched to a gene: 12. This CDR3 has 15 residues. CDR1 is MNHEY, CDR2 SVGAGI, per germline. The CDR3 protein is CATSMGGQGAYEQYF. The CDR3 DNA reads TGTGCCACCTCAATGGGTGGACAGGGGGCATACGAGCAGTACTTC.

This clone was observed a single time. The chain joins TRBV27 to TRBJ1-1; 7 positions match TRBD1. Germline lookup yields CDR1 MNHEY and CDR2 SMNVEV (reference sequence). J gave up 11 bases and V 2 bases, and 8 bases lay outside the gene matches. The CDR3 sequence is 13 residues long. CDR3 DNA sequence: TGTGCCAGCAGTTTACGGGGCAGGGGGTCGGCTTTCTTT. Its protein product is CASSLRGRGSAFF.

This clone was observed a few times. V usage is TRBV10-3 and J usage is TRBJ2-7, with D unclear. The CDR3 sequence is 11 residues long. V was pared by 1 base and J by 6 bases, with 4 bases between. Germline CDR1 and CDR2: ENHRY and SYGVKD. CDR3 nucleotides: TGTGCCATCAGTGAGTTCAGCGAGCAGTACTTC. Protein sequence: CAISEFSEQYF.